This T cell receptor beta chain was found in a study of Ad26.COV2.S vaccination and SARS-CoV-2 variants. Study in general: Among those in the COV1001 Ad26.COV2.S trial arm was the donor. Ad26.COV2.S, an intramuscular injection, was given once or twice 56 days apart.

Clones were sequenced by immunoSEQ multiplex PCR, and TCRdb holds only the in-frame ones, with some missing. This table holds more than 300,000 clones, around four fifths found once. This sample's treatment: some 20 received Ad26.COV2.S at low or high dose, single or two shots; about 5 received placebo; per-sample allocation not given. Day 63 after the first vaccine or placebo injection was the time point for sampling. The CDR3 sequence is 16 residues long. The germline V gene has CDR1 SNHLY and CDR2 FYNNEI. Trimming took 7 bases from V and 7 from J, leaving 23 bases between them. This clone was detected once.

Sequences were derived from peripheral blood, sampled in a trial of Ad26.COV2.S vaccine versus placebo. The chain links TRBV2 to TRBJ2-1; D perhaps matches TRBD2 (6 bases). The TCR originated in a person aged 18 to 65 who received the Ad26.COV2.S COVID-19 vaccine or a placebo. The CDR3: CASISGVAKGTNEQFF. The CDR3 nucleotides read TGTGCCAGCATTTCGGGGGTAGCGAAGGGGACGAATGAGCAGTTCTTC.